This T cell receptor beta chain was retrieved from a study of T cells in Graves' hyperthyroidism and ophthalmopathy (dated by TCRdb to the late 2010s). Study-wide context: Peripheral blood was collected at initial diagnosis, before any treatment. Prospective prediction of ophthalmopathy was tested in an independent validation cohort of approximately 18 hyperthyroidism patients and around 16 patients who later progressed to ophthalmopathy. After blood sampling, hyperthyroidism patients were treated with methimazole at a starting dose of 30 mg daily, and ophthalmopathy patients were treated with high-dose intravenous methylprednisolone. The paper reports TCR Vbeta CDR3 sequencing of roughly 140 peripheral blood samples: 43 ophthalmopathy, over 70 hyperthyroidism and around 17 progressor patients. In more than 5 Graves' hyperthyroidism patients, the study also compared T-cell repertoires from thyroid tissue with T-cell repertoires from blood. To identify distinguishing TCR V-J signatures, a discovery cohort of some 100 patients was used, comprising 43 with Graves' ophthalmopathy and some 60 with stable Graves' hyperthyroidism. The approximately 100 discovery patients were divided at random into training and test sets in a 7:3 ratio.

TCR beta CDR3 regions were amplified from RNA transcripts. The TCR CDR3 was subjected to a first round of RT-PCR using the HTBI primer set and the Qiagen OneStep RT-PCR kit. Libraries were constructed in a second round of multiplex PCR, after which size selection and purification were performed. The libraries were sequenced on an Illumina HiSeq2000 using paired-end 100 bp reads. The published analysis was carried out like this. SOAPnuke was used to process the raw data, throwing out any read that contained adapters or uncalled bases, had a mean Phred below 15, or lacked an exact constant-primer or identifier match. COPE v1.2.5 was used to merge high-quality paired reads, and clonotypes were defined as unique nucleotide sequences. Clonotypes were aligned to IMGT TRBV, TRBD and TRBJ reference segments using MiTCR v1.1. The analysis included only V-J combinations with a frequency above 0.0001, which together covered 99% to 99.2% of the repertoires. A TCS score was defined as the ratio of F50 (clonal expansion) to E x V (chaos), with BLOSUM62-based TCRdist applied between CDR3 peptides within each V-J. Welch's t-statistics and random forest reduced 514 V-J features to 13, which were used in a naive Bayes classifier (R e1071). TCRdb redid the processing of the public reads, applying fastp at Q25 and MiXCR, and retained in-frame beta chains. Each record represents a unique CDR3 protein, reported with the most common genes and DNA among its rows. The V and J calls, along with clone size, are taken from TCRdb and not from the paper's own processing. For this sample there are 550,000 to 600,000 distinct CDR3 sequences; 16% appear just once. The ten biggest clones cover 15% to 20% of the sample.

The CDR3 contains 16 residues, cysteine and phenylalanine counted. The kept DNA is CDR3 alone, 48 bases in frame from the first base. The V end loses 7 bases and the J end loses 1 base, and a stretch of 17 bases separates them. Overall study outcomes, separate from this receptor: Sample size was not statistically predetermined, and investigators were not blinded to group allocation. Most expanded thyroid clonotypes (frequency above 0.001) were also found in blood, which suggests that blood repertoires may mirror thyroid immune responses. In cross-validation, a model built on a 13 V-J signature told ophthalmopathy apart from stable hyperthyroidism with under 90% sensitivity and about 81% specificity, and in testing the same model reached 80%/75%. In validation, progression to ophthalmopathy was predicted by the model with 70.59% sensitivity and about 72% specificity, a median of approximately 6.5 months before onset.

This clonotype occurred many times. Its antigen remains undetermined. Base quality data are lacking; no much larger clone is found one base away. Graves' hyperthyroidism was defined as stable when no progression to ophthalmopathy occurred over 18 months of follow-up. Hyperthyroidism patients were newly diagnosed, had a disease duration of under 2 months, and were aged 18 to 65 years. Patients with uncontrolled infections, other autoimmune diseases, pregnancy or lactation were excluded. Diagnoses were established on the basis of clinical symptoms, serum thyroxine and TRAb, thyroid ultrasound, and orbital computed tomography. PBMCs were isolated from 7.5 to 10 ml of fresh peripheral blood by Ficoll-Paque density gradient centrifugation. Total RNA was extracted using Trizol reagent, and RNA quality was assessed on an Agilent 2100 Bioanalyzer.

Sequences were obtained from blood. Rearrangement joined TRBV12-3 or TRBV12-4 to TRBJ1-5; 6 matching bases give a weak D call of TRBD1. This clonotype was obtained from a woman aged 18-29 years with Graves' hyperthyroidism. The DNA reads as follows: TGTGCCAGCACTTTTAGCGGGGGCACAAGCAATCAGCCCCAGCATTTT. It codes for CASTFSGGTSNQPQHF.